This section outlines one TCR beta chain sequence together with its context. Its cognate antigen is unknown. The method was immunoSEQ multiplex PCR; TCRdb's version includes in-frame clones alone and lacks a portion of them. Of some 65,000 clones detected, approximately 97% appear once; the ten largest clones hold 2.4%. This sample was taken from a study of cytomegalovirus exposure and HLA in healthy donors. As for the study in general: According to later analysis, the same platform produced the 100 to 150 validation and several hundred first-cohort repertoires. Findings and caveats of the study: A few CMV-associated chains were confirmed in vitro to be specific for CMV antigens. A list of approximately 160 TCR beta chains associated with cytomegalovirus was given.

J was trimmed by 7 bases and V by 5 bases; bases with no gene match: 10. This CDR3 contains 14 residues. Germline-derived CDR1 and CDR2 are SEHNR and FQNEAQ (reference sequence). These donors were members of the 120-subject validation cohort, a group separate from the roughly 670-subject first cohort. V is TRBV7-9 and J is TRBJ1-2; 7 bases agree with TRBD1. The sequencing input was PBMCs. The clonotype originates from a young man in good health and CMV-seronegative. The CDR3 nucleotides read TGTGCCAGCAGCCCCGGGACAGACTGGCGTGGCTACACCTTC. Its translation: CASSPGTDWRGYTF.